Sequencing of this T cell receptor (beta chain) was carried out in a study of radiotherapy plus CTLA-4 blockade in lung cancer. Study summary: Among patients, 15% to 20% showed objective responses, and 30% to 40% had disease control.

The germline V gene encodes CDR1 SGHRS and CDR2 YFSETQ. The CDR3 contains 14 residues. The V end lost 0 bases, the J end lost 12 bases, and 15 bases lay between the germline ends. As regards this clone: Its target is unknown.

Broader study findings: Radiotherapy with ipilimumab was followed by blood expansion of tumor-derived clones.

The repertoire was sequenced with immunoSEQ multiplex PCR; TCRdb's copy has only in-frame clones and lacks some. This table holds 65,000 to 95,000 clones, roughly 91% found once. The gene calls are TRBV5-1 and TRBJ1-4; D unresolved. The clonotype comes from a human donor with non-small cell lung cancer that progressed on radiotherapy plus ipilimumab. The specimen was peripheral blood, collected from a patient treated with radiotherapy plus ipilimumab. The CDR3 loop is CASSLGDDPTELFF. The CDR3 DNA reads TGCGCCAGCAGCTTGGGAGATGACCCCACGGAACTGTTTTTT.